This T cell receptor (beta chain) came from a study of spatial heterogeneity in lung cancer. The study's findings and limits: The study found that expanded intratumoral alpha and beta TCR counts tracked tumor mutation counts.

Per germline, CDR1 LNHNV and CDR2 YYDKDF (reference sequence). Unmatched junction bases numbered 9, after V lost 11 bases and J lost 4 bases. The CDR3 contains 14 residues. Each CDR3 protein gets one entry after TCRdb re-called the 5' RACE reads with MiXCR. The table lists about 5,700 distinct CDR3 sequences, roughly 16% of them singletons, with roughly a tenth in the top ten. Time point indicated: sample taken at primary tumor resection. This clonotype counts as medium-sized (0.01 to 0.1%). What it recognizes is unknown. The rearrangement links TRBV15 to TRBJ2-2, with 8 nucleotides matching TRBD2. The sequences come from lung tumor tissue, collected at surgery. The TCR comes from a male donor with early-stage non-small cell lung cancer. CDR3: CAAKAGAFTGELFF. In nucleotides, the CDR3 is TGTGCCGCTAAAGCGGGGGCCTTCACCGGGGAGCTGTTTTTT.